This T cell receptor (beta chain) was captured in a study of blood T cell repertoires in COVID-19. Study summary: Samples came from the United States, Italy and Spain, spanning acute and convalescent COVID-19. Nucleic acid was either cDNA or gDNA, and it came from T cells, B-cell-depleted T cells, or PBMCs.

Original processing notes: Using reference gene primer amplification, nucleated cell counts were estimated. The method was immunoSEQ multiplex PCR; TCRdb's version includes in-frame clones alone and lacks a portion of them. For V, J and clone size, that table is used; D and trimming come from the DNA. The table has 65,000 to 90,000 clones, around 88% seen once. V trimming: 4 bases; J trimming: 7 bases; junction bases outside the gene matches: 9. This CDR3 comprises 15 residues. Germline CDR1 is LGHNA and CDR2 is YSLEER. The sample consisted of peripheral blood. The sequence was collected from a woman older than 75 with acute or convalescent COVID-19. The rearrangement uses TRBV4-3 and TRBJ1-4; 7 bases are shared with TRBD1. In DNA form, the CDR3 reads TGCGCCAGCAGCCGTAACAGGGGACCAGGTGAAAAACTGTTTTTT. Residues: CASSRNRGPGEKLFF.